The 27 T cell receptor beta chains below all came from one sample that was sequenced in a study of a mutant IDH1 vaccine in newly diagnosed glioma. Assay used: immunoSEQ multiplex PCR; TCRdb lists only in-frame clones, some missing. Here the sample spans roughly 10,000 clones, about nine tenths being singletons. Time point here: week 23, last vaccination. It was 300 ug of mutant IDH1 20-mer peptide that made up each vaccine dose, given with topical imiquimod. What these receptors recognize is not known. The input for sequencing was PBMCs, taken from a glioma patient whose treatment included an IDH1 peptide vaccine. The receptor source for this set is a middle-aged woman with glioma. Some clones in this sample may be carry-over from other donors' samples.

The chain is built from TRBV6-1 and TRBJ2-7, with unresolved D. Trimming shortened V by 1 base and J by 1 base, and 11 bases separated the two germline ends. This CDR3 has 15 residues. Germline V gives CDR1 MNHNS, CDR2 SASEGT. The CDR3 reads CASSEGLGRSYEQYF. The CDR3 nucleotides are TGTGCCAGCAGTGAAGGTCTAGGCCGGTCCTACGAGCAGTACTTC.

The genes are TRBV20-1 and TRBJ2-7, with a tentative D call TRBD2 (5 bases). CDR1 and CDR2 (germline): DFQATT, SNEGSKA (reference sequence). With 3 bases removed from V and 12 bases from J, the gap between germline ends came to 15 bases. This CDR3 is 11 amino acids long. The CDR3 region is CSARPPPEGYF. The CDR3 bases are TGCAGTGCTAGGCCTCCCCCCGAGGGGTACTTC.

The chain is built from TRBV6-6 and TRBJ2-5; D is unclear. Germline CDR1 MNHNY, CDR2 SVGAGI (reference sequence). V was pared by 5 bases and J by 5 bases, with 18 bases between. This CDR3 is 15 amino acids long. CDR3 in DNA: TGTGCCAGCAGTGCAATCCTGGACCTAAAGGAGACCCAGTACTTC. It translates to CASSAILDLKETQYF.

The chain carries TRBV28 and TRBJ2-3; 9 nucleotides line up with TRBD2. The CDR3 contains 15 residues. CDR1 and CDR2 (germline): MDHEN, SYDVKM. V dropped 7 bases and J dropped 6; count of bases not matched to a gene: 11. The CDR3 protein is CASNQGLAPSDTQYF. The CDR3 nucleotides are TGTGCCAGCAACCAGGGACTAGCCCCGAGCGATACGCAGTATTTT.

CDR3 DNA: TGTGCCAGCGCCGGGACAGCTAACTATGGCTACACCTTC. Protein product: CASAGTANYGYTF. This chain uses TRBV6-6 with TRBJ1-2, with TRBD1 identical over 7 bases. Looked up from germline, CDR1 is MNHNY and CDR2 is SVGAGI (reference sequence). Losses at the gene ends were 8 bases for V and 0 bases for J; bases not matched to a gene: 3. The CDR3 runs 13 residues.

There are a few counts of this clone. The rearrangement uses TRBV11-2 and TRBJ2-1, with D perhaps TRBD2 (6 bases). Germline values: CDR1 SGHAT, CDR2 FQNNGV. The CDR3 has 14 residues. V dropped 2 bases and J dropped 10 bases, with 15 bases sitting between them. The CDR3 DNA is TGTGCCAGCAGCTTACGGGACTGGGACTGGGAGCAGTTCTTC. Its protein is CASSLRDWDWEQFF.

This chain links TRBV27 with TRBJ2-1; 10 bases map to TRBD1. In germline, CDR1 is MNHEY, CDR2 SMNVEV (reference sequence). There are 15 residues in the CDR3. The V gene end was trimmed by 3 bases and the J gene end by 3 bases; junction bases not matched to a gene: 2. The CDR3 reads CASSFRTGGYNEQFF. CDR3 bases: TGTGCCAGCAGTTTTCGGACAGGGGGCTACAATGAGCAGTTCTTC.

The V call is TRBV5-1, the J call TRBJ1-1; D is perhaps TRBD1 (6 bases). Trimming took 4 bases from V and 1 from J, leaving 8 bases between them. This CDR3 contains 13 residues. Germline CDR1 and CDR2: SGHRS and YFSETQ. CDR3 nucleotide sequence: TGCGCCAGCAGCGTGGACAGGAACACTGAAGCTTTCTTT. Translating gives CASSVDRNTEAFF.

The V call is TRBV18, the J call TRBJ1-2; the match to TRBD1 covers 10 bases. Germline trimming cut 4 bases from V and 2 bases from J; bases unmatched to any gene: 4. There are 15 residues in the CDR3. Germline values: CDR1 KGHSH, CDR2 LQKENI. The CDR3 DNA follows: TGTGCCAGCTCACATGGGACAGGGGCGAACTATGGCTACACCTTC. Encoded protein: CASSHGTGANYGYTF.

The chain links TRBV2 to TRBJ1-1, with a possible D match to TRBD1 (5 bases). V was pared by 6 bases and J by 0 bases, with 11 bases between. In germline, CDR1 is SNHLY, CDR2 FYNNEI. The CDR3 is 14 amino acids. CDR3 nucleotide sequence: TGTGCCAGCAGAGGGGTGGTGATGAACACTGAAGCTTTCTTT. Its translation is CASRGVVMNTEAFF.

The chain is built from TRBV15 and TRBJ1-5; D ambiguous. Trimming stripped 1 base from V and 4 bases from J, with 5 bases between. From germline, CDR1 is LNHNV and CDR2 YYDKDF (reference sequence). The CDR3 is made up of 13 amino acids. CDR3 amino acids: CATSRGGNQPQHF. The CDR3 DNA is TGTGCCACCAGCAGAGGGGGAAATCAGCCCCAGCATTTT.

This chain uses TRBV28 with TRBJ2-6; no definite D call. CDR1 MDHEN and CDR2 SYDVKM come from the germline V gene. V was clipped by 6 bases and J by 2 bases, with 8 bases between them. The CDR3 runs to 14 residues. CDR3 in amino acids: CASSPPPGANVLTF. CDR3 DNA sequence: TGTGCCAGCAGCCCCCCCCCTGGGGCCAACGTCCTGACTTTC.

The rearrangement joins TRBV15 to TRBJ1-5; D remains unclear. Trimming left V 0 bases short and J 2 bases short, with 5 bases between. Germline CDR1 LNHNV, CDR2 YYDKDF (reference sequence). CDR3 length: 14 residues. In nucleotides, the CDR3 is TGTGCCACCAGCAGAGATATCGGCAATCAGCCCCAGCATTTT. This codes for CATSRDIGNQPQHF.

V usage is TRBV18 and J usage is TRBJ1-3; D possibly corresponds to TRBD1 (6 bases). Germline V gene data show CDR1 as KGHSH and CDR2 as LQKENI. V gave up 2 bases and J gave up 0 bases, with 11 bases separating them. The CDR3 is 16 residues long. The DNA of the CDR3 is TGTGCCAGCTCACCATACAGGGATAGCTCTGGAAACACCATATATTTT. Encoded protein: CASSPYRDSSGNTIYF. The full variable domain, completed using reference TRBV18 and TRBJ1-3, is NAGVMQNPRHLVRRRGQEARLRCSPMKGHSHVYWYRQLPEEGLKFMVYLQKENIIDESGMPKERFSAEFPKEGPSILRIQQVVRGDSAAYFCASSPYRDSSGNTIYFGEGSWLTVV.

This CDR3 reads CASSFSSNTEAFF. The CDR3 nucleotides are TGTGCCAGCAGTTTTTCGAGTAACACTGAAGCTTTCTTT. This sequence joins TRBV6-5 and TRBJ1-1; the D is unclear. The CDR3 contains 13 residues. The germline CDR1 and CDR2 sequences are MNHEY and SVGAGI. V was shortened by 4 bases and J by 2 bases, with 8 bases between the two germline ends.

The genes are TRBV27 and TRBJ2-7, with D possibly being TRBD2 (5 bases). With 5 bases removed from V and 4 bases from J, the gap between germline ends came to 15 bases. Per germline, CDR1 MNHEY and CDR2 SMNVEV (reference sequence). The CDR3 sequence is 14 residues long. The CDR3 sequence is CASSLAGNVYEQYF. In DNA form, the CDR3 reads TGTGCCAGCAGTCTGGCCGGGAACGTTTACGAGCAGTACTTC.

The CDR3 DNA reads as TGTGCCACCAGGGGGACTAGCGGGAACAATGAGCAGTTCTTC. Its translation is CATRGTSGNNEQFF. This rearrangement joins TRBV15 to TRBJ2-1, with 13 bases identical to TRBD2. Per germline, CDR1 LNHNV and CDR2 YYDKDF (reference sequence). The CDR3 has 14 residues. The V and J ends lost 6 bases and 5 bases, in that order; junction bases with no gene match: 1.

The rearrangement uses TRBV21-1 and TRBJ1-5; the DNA was not used to check the table's D call, TRBD1. TRBV21-1 is reported as a pseudogene. There are 21 residues in the CDR3. In nucleotides, the CDR3 is TGTGCCAGCAGCATCCGAGGACACGACAGGGGGAGGGGGCAAATGGATCAGCCCCAGCATTTT. It specifies CASSIRGHDRGRGQMDQPQHF.

The chain uses TRBV28 and TRBJ1-1, with 9 bases that match TRBD1. Germline V gives CDR1 MDHEN, CDR2 SYDVKM. The CDR3 loop spans 16 amino acids. V trimming: 4 bases; J trimming: 2 bases; junction bases outside the gene matches: 8. The CDR3 DNA follows: TGTGCCAGCAGTTCCGGGACAGGGATTGGAAACACTGAAGCTTTCTTT. It specifies CASSSGTGIGNTEAFF.

V usage is TRBV29-1 and J usage is TRBJ1-5, with 8 bases aligning to TRBD1. Per germline, CDR1 SQVTM and CDR2 ANQGSEA. V was pared by 6 bases and J by 5 bases, with 6 bases of the junction left unmatched. This CDR3 spans 13 amino acids. The CDR3 sequence: CSVGTGGDQPQHF. The CDR3 region has the DNA TGCAGCGTCGGGACAGGCGGCGATCAGCCCCAGCATTTT.

In DNA, the CDR3 is TGCGCCAGCAGTCAATCGGAGAGTCCGGGACAGGGGGCGGCTGAAGCTTTCTTT. It translates to CASSQSESPGQGAAEAFF. This rearrangement joins TRBV23-1 to TRBJ1-1, with 12 bases identical to TRBD1. TRBV23-1 counts as an open reading frame of uncertain function. This CDR3 region has 18 residues. Trimming cost V 0 bases and J 6 bases; bases outside gene matches: 11.

This clone was counted once. This chain links TRBV6-6 with TRBJ1-4; possibly TRBD1 for D (5 bases). V lost 0 bases and J lost 9, with 17 bases in between. In germline, CDR1 is MNHNY, CDR2 SVGAGI (reference sequence). There are 16 residues in the CDR3. The CDR3 sequence is CASSYSQGVDYKKLFF. For the CDR3, the DNA is TGTGCCAGCAGTTACTCTCAAGGGGTAGATTATAAAAAACTGTTTTTT.

The chain carries TRBV30 and TRBJ2-7, with 8 nucleotides matching TRBD2. This CDR3 is built from 15 residues. V shed 5 bases and J 0 bases; nucleotides not matched to a gene: 9. Germline assignment: CDR1 GTSNPN and CDR2 SVGIG (reference sequence). The CDR3 loop is CAWGDYSGASYEQYF. CDR3 sequence (DNA): TGTGCCTGGGGTGATTATAGCGGGGCCTCCTACGAGCAGTACTTC.

The rearrangement uses TRBV6-6 and TRBJ1-1, with a possible D match to TRBD1 (5 bases). V was trimmed by 2 bases and J by 1 base, leaving 5 bases between them. CDR3 length: 13 residues. The germline V gene has CDR1 MNHNY and CDR2 SVGAGI (reference sequence). CDR3 nucleotide sequence: TGTGCCAGCAGTTACGACAGGAACACTGAAGCTTTCTTT. Translation gives CASSYDRNTEAFF.

The rearrangement joins TRBV4-1 to TRBJ2-1; D gene ambiguous. The V gene's germline CDR1 is MGHRA and CDR2 YSYEKL. The CDR3 is 15 residues long. The germline V and J ends were trimmed by 6 bases and 0 bases, with 12 bases remaining between them. The CDR3 coding sequence is TGCGCCAGCAGTCCTCAACGAAGCTCCTACAATGAGCAGTTCTTC. Translation gives CASSPQRSSYNEQFF.

The chain is built from TRBV2 and TRBJ2-3; no clear D gene. CDR1 and CDR2 from the germline V gene are SNHLY and FYNNEI. The CDR3 has 12 amino acids. Trimming shortened V by 4 bases and J by 1 base, and 3 bases separated the two germline ends. CDR3 nucleotide sequence: TGTGCCAGCAGTGTGCGCACAGATACGCAGTATTTT. Translating it yields CASSVRTDTQYF.

This clone appeared a single time. The chain uses TRBV4-1 and TRBJ1-2; tentatively, D is TRBD1 (5 bases). The CDR3 has 15 amino acids. The germline V and J ends were trimmed by 2 bases and 4 bases, with 14 bases remaining between them. CDR1 is MGHRA, CDR2 YSYEKL, per germline. The CDR3 is CASSQFGTDIYGYTF. CDR3 nucleotide sequence: TGCGCCAGCAGCCAATTTGGAACGGACATCTATGGCTACACCTTC.